This entry features one T cell receptor (beta chain) sequence. Its antigen is not known. Repertoires were generated with immunoSEQ multiplex PCR, while TCRdb's copy carries only in-frame clones and drops some. Of more than 120,000 clones listed, 75% to 90% are singletons. This sample was included in a study of Ad26.COV2.S vaccination and SARS-CoV-2 variants. Study-wide results and caveats: People who got the vaccine had more spike-specific TCR breadth than people who got placebo. Following vaccination, spike-specific CD8+ and CD4+ T cell responses reportedly exhibited substantial breadth. TCR breadth and depth analyses may have underestimated total T cell responses.

Germline CDR1 reads SGHVS; CDR2 reads FQNEAQ. Trimming shortened V by 5 bases and J by 0 bases, and 10 bases separated the two germline ends. This CDR3 has 14 residues. This specimen consisted of peripheral blood, obtained after recovery from COVID-19. This TCR came from a human donor who had recovered from COVID-19. The chain employs TRBV7-8 and TRBJ1-1; TRBD1 is a possible D gene (6 bases). For the CDR3, the DNA is TGTGCCAGCAGCCTCAGGGGTATGAACACTGAAGCTTTCTTT. It specifies CASSLRGMNTEAFF.